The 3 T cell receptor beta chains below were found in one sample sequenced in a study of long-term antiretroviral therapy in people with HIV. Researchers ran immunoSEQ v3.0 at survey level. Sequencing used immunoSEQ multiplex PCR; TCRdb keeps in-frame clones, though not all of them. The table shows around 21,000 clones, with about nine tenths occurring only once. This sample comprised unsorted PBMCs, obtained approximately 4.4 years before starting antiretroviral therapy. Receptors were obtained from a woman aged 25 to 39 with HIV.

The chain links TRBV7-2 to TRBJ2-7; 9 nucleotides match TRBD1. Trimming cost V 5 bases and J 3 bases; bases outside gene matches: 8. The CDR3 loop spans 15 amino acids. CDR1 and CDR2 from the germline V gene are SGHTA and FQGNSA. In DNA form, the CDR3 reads TGTGCCAGCAGCCCCGGGACAGGGAGTATCTACGAGCAGTACTTC. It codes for CASSPGTGSIYEQYF. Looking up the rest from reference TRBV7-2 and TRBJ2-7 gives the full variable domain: GAGVSQSPSNKVTEKGKDVELRCDPISGHTALYWYRQSLGQGLEFLIYFQGNSAPDKSGLPSDRFSAERTGGSVSTLTIQRTQQEDSAVYLCASSPGTGSIYEQYFGPGTRLTVT.

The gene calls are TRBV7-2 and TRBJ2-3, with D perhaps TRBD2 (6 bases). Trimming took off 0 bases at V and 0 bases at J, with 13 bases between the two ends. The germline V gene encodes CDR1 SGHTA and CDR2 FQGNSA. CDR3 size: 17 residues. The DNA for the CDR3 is TGTGCCAGCAGCTTAGCGTCTTGGGGGGATAGCACAGATACGCAGTATTTT. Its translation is CASSLASWGDSTDTQYF.

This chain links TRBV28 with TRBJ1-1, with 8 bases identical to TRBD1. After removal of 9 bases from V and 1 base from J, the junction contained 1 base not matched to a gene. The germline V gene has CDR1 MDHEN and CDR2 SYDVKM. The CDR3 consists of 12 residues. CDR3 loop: CASGQGNTEAFF. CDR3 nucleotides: TGTGCCAGTGGACAGGGGAACACTGAAGCTTTCTTT.